These T cell receptor beta chains were read from a single sample in a study of T cell responses to AZD1222 COVID-19 vaccine. Repertoires were generated with immunoSEQ multiplex PCR, while TCRdb's copy carries only in-frame clones and drops some. The repertoire includes over 50,000 clones, 84% of them detected once, and under 7.5% sits in the top ten. The sequences come from peripheral blood, collected on day 0 of AZD1222 vaccination. Receptor source: an adult in good health. The CDR3 runs from the conserved cysteine through the conserved F or W. The order of the fields is D gene, V gene, J gene, CDR3 protein, CDR3 DNA. D genes are given only for firm matches.

d_gene: .; v_gene: TRBV7-2; j_gene: TRBJ1-6; CDR3aa: CASSLLGGVNSPLHF; CDR3nt: TGTGCCAGCAGCTTACTCGGGGGCGTTAATTCACCCCTCCACTTT
d_gene: .; v_gene: TRBV28; j_gene: TRBJ2-3; CDR3aa: CASSLFSGGTDTQYF; CDR3nt: TGTGCCAGCAGTTTATTTTCCGGGGGCACAGATACGCAGTATTTT
d_gene: .; v_gene: TRBV7-2; j_gene: TRBJ1-4; CDR3aa: CASSTQQGASEKLFF; CDR3nt: TGTGCCAGCAGCACCCAACAGGGTGCTTCTGAAAAACTGTTTTTT
d_gene: .; v_gene: TRBV7-9; j_gene: TRBJ1-2; CDR3aa: CASGFAGEGYTF; CDR3nt: TGTGCCAGCGGATTCGCGGGTGAAGGCTACACCTTC
d_gene: .; v_gene: TRBV10-3; j_gene: TRBJ2-7; CDR3aa: CAIGGSVSYEQYF; CDR3nt: TGTGCCATAGGTGGGTCGGTCTCCTACGAGCAGTACTTC
d_gene: TRBD1; v_gene: TRBV18; j_gene: TRBJ1-1; CDR3aa: CASSTTGGLTEAFF; CDR3nt: TGTGCCAGCTCAACGACAGGGGGCCTTACTGAAGCTTTCTTT
d_gene: TRBD2; v_gene: TRBV7-9; j_gene: TRBJ2-2; CDR3aa: CASSLRLADTGELFF; CDR3nt: TGTGCCAGCAGCTTAAGGCTAGCGGACACCGGGGAGCTGTTTTTT
d_gene: .; v_gene: TRBV27; j_gene: TRBJ2-7; CDR3aa: CATPGYEQYF; CDR3nt: TGTGCCACCCCGGGGTACGAGCAGTACTTC
d_gene: .; v_gene: TRBV1; j_gene: TRBJ2-6; CDR3aa: CTSSQDSGTGGGSSGANVLTF; CDR3nt: TGCACCAGCAGCCAAGACTCCGGGACAGGGGGCGGTAGCTCTGGGGCCAACGTCCTGACTTTC
d_gene: .; v_gene: TRBV6-5; j_gene: TRBJ2-3; CDR3aa: CASSYSQSPVTDTQYF; CDR3nt: TGTGCCAGCAGTTACTCGCAGTCCCCCGTCACAGATACGCAGTATTTT
d_gene: .; v_gene: TRBV27; j_gene: TRBJ2-7; CDR3aa: CASSPGQGGYEQYF; CDR3nt: TGTGCCAGCAGCCCCGGACAGGGAGGGTACGAGCAGTACTTC
d_gene: .; v_gene: TRBV6-6; j_gene: TRBJ1-3; CDR3aa: CASSQGTAQSGNTIYF; CDR3nt: TGTGCCAGCAGTCAAGGGACGGCCCAATCTGGAAACACCATATATTTT
d_gene: TRBD1; v_gene: TRBV5-6; j_gene: TRBJ1-2; CDR3aa: CASNRFDRGRGYGYTF; CDR3nt: TGTGCCAGCAACCGATTCGACAGGGGGCGCGGCTATGGCTACACCTTC
d_gene: .; v_gene: TRBV6-5; j_gene: TRBJ1-3; CDR3aa: CASSTQGHTIYF; CDR3nt: TGTGCCAGCAGTACTCAGGGGCACACCATATATTTT
d_gene: TRBD2; v_gene: TRBV7-2; j_gene: TRBJ2-2; CDR3aa: CASSFLLAGDGELFF; CDR3nt: TGTGCCAGCAGCTTTCTCCTAGCGGGGGACGGGGAGCTGTTTTTT
d_gene: TRBD1; v_gene: TRBV5-4; j_gene: TRBJ1-2; CDR3aa: CASSPGTGGHGYTF; CDR3nt: TGTGCCAGCAGCCCGGGGACAGGGGGACATGGCTACACCTTC
d_gene: .; v_gene: TRBV18; j_gene: TRBJ2-3; CDR3aa: CASSPGTDTQYF; CDR3nt: TGTGCCAGCTCACCGGGCACAGATACGCAGTATTTT
d_gene: .; v_gene: TRBV4-2; j_gene: TRBJ1-2; CDR3aa: CASSQVRSGSGSHGYTF; CDR3nt: TGTGCCAGCAGCCAAGTAAGATCGGGTTCGGGTTCGCATGGCTACACCTTC